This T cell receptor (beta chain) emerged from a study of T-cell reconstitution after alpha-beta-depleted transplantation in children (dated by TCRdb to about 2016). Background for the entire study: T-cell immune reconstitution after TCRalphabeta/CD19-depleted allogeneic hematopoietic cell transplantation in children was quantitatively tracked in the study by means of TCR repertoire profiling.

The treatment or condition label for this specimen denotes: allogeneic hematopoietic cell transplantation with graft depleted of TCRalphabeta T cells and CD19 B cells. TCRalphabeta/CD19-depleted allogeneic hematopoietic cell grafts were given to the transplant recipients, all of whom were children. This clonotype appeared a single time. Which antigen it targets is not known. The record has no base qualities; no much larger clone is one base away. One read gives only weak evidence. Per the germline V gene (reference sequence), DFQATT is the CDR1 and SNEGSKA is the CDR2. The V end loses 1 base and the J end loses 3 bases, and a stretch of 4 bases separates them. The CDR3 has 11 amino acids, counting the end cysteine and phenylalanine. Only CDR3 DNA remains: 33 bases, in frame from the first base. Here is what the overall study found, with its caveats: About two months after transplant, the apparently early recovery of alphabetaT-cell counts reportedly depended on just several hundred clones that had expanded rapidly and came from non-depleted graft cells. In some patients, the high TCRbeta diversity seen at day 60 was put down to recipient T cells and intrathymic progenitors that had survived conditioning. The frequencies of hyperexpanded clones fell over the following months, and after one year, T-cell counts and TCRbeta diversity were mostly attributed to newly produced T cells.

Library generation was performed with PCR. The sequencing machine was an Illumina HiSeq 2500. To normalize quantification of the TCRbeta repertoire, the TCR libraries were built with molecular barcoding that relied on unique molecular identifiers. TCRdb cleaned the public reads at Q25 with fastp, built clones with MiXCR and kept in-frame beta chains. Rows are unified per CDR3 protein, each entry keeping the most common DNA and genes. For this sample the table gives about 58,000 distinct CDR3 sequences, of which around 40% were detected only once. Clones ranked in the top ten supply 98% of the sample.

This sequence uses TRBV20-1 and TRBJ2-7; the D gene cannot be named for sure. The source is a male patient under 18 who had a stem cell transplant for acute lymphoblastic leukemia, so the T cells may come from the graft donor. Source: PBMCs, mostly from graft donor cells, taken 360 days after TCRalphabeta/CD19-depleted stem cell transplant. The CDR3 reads CSARAIYEQYF. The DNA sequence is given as TGCAGTGCTAGAGCGATCTACGAGCAGTACTTC.